This T cell receptor (beta chain) came from a study of T cell responses to AZD1222 COVID-19 vaccine. This clone was counted a few times. Clones were sequenced by immunoSEQ multiplex PCR, and TCRdb holds only the in-frame ones, with some missing. The table has more than 85,000 clones, more than 75% seen once. Sequenced here: peripheral blood, sampled on day 0 of AZD1222 vaccination. The TCR sequence derives from an adult in good health.

The CDR3 DNA follows: TGCGCCAGCAGCCAAGGGGAGATGTGGGAAGCTTTCTTT. Translation: CASSQGEMWEAFF. The V and J genes are TRBV4-1 and TRBJ1-1; D unresolved. In germline, CDR1 is MGHRA, CDR2 YSYEKL. The V end was cut by 1 base, the J end by 8 bases, with 11 bases between. The CDR3 length is 13 residues.